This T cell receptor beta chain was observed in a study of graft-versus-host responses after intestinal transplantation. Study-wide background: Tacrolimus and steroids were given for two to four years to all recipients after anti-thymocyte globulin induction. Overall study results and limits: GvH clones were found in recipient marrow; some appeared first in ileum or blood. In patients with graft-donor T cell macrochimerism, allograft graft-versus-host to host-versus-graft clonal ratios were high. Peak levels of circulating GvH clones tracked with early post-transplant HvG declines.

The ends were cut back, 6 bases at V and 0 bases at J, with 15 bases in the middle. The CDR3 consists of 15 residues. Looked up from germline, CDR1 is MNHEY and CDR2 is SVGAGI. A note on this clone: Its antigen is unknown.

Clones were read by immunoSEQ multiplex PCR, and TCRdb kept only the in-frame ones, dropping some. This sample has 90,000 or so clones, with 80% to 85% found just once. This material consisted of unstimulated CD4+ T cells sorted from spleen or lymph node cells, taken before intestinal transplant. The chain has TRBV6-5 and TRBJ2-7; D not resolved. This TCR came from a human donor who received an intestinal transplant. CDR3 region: CASRALVRSSYEQYF. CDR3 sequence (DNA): TGTGCCAGCAGGGCCCTAGTCCGGAGCTCCTACGAGCAGTACTTC.